This T cell receptor beta chain came from a study of cytomegalovirus exposure and HLA in healthy donors. The CDR3 is 16 residues long. Germline values: CDR1 LGHNA, CDR2 YNFKEQ. V gave up 0 bases and J gave up 7 bases; unmatched junction bases: 6. 13 Jbeta primers and 60 Vbeta primers were used for the PCR. TCRdb's table, derived via immunoSEQ multiplex PCR, lists solely in-frame clones and lacks some. The sample table includes roughly 54,000 clones. The chain uses TRBV4-2 and TRBJ1-6, with 7 bases matching TRBD1. This receptor was identified in a woman under 40 in good health and CMV-seropositive. The sample comprised PBMCs. The CDR3 spells CASSQDRGGGNSPLHF. In nucleotides, the CDR3 is TGTGCCAGCAGCCAAGATAGAGGGGGCGGGAATTCACCCCTCCACTTT.